The 32 T cell receptor beta chains below were found in one sample sequenced in a study of blood T cell repertoires in COVID-19. The method was immunoSEQ multiplex PCR; TCRdb's version includes in-frame clones alone and lacks a portion of them. The sample carries fewer than 350,000 clones, almost 90% recorded once. The sequenced material came from PBMCs or T cells enriched from blood (not recorded which). Source of these receptors: a woman under 40 who had been exposed to COVID-19.

The chain has TRBV12-3 or TRBV12-4 and TRBJ2-5; 7 bases align to TRBD1. The CDR3 has 13 residues. The junction had 10 bases not matched to a gene; V was cut back by 6 bases and J by 9 bases. As DNA, the CDR3 is TGTGCCAGCAGCTCGACAGGGACCCCGGCCCAGTACTTC. Translating gives CASSSTGTPAQYF.

V is TRBV3-1 (or the pseudogene TRBV3-2) and J is TRBJ1-5, with TRBD1 identical over 8 bases. The CDR3 consists of 17 residues. With V trimmed by 1 base and J by 2 bases, 7 bases remained unmatched. Germline CDR1 reads LGHDT; CDR2 reads YNNKEL (reference sequence). The DNA of the CDR3 is TGTGCCAGCAGCCAAGTGGGACCGACAGGGGGCAATCAGCCCCAGCATTTT. The encoded protein is CASSQVGPTGGNQPQHF.

The chain is built from TRBV9 and TRBJ1-2, with 9 bases identical to TRBD1. V lost 3 bases, J lost 2 bases, and 5 bases stayed unmatched. CDR1 and CDR2 (germline): SGDLS, YYNGEE. The CDR3 loop spans 15 amino acids. In DNA form, the CDR3 reads TGTGCCAGCAGCGCACAGGGGGCGTTCAACTATGGCTACACCTTC. This translates into CASSAQGAFNYGYTF.

The chain uses TRBV6-5 and TRBJ2-7; TRBD1 agrees at 10 bases. The V gene's germline CDR1 is MNHEY and CDR2 SVGAGI. The CDR3 has 14 residues. Unmatched junction bases numbered 5, after V lost 6 bases and J lost 3 bases. The CDR3 DNA follows: TGTGCCAGCAGCCGCGGACAGGGGGTCTACGAGCAGTACTTC. This gives the protein CASSRGQGVYEQYF.

The chain recombines TRBV6-2 or TRBV6-3 with TRBJ1-6; D gene uncertain. The germline V gene encodes CDR1 MNHEY and CDR2 SVGEGT. Trimming removed 2 bases from V and 6 bases from J, with 8 bases in between. The CDR3 is 14 amino acids. CDR3 coding DNA: TGTGCCAGCAGTTACGGCAGGATTAATTCACCCCTCCACTTT. Translation gives CASSYGRINSPLHF.

In regard to this clone: Other nucleotide sequences from this sample produce the same CDR3. The genes are TRBV30 and TRBJ1-5; 7 nucleotides align to TRBD1. V was clipped by 1 base and J by 5 bases; unmatched bases: 2. Germline loops: CDR1 GTSNPN, CDR2 SVGIG (reference sequence). The CDR3 runs to 13 residues. CDR3 DNA sequence: TGTGCCTGGAGTGGCACAGGGGATCAGCCCCAGCATTTT. It encodes CAWSGTGDQPQHF.

The chain recombines TRBV30 with TRBJ1-1; D ambiguous. Germline CDR1 GTSNPN, CDR2 SVGIG (reference sequence). The length of the CDR3 is 13 residues. The V gene lost 0 bases and the J gene lost 1 base, with 6 bases spanning the gap. The CDR3 region has the DNA TGTGCCTGGAGTGTAAGCCAGAACACTGAAGCTTTCTTT. The encoded protein is CAWSVSQNTEAFF.

The chain links TRBV18 to TRBJ1-3, with a tentative D call TRBD1 (6 bases). Germline V gene sequence: CDR1 KGHSH, CDR2 LQKENI. The CDR3 loop spans 14 amino acids. The ends were cut back, 3 bases at V and 1 base at J, with 7 bases in the middle. This CDR3 reads CASSPGHSGNTIYF. In nucleotides, the CDR3 is TGTGCCAGCTCACCGGGACATTCTGGAAACACCATATATTTT.

This clone appeared a single time. This chain links TRBV10-1 with TRBJ2-1; 10 bases map to TRBD1. CDR1 and CDR2 from the germline V gene are WNHNN and SYGVQD (reference sequence). There are 15 residues in the CDR3. V shed 6 bases, J shed 4 bases, and the junction held 6 bases outside the gene matches. CDR3 loop: CASSAGTGVYNEQFF. CDR3 bases: TGCGCCAGCAGCGCCGGGACAGGGGTGTACAATGAGCAGTTCTTC.

The chain links TRBV11-2 to TRBJ1-5; D is possibly TRBD1 (5 bases). CDR1 and CDR2 from the germline V gene are SGHAT and FQNNGV. The V and J ends lost 5 bases and 5 bases respectively, with 13 bases between them. This CDR3 region has 14 residues. The CDR3 loop is CASSPLGAHQPQHF. CDR3 DNA sequence: TGTGCCAGCAGCCCCCTTGGGGCCCATCAGCCCCAGCATTTT.

The chain combines TRBV7-6 with TRBJ1-5; 8 nucleotides match TRBD1. CDR1 and CDR2 from the germline V gene are SGHVS and FNYEAQ. This CDR3 is built from 15 residues. V shed 4 bases and J 5 bases; nucleotides not matched to a gene: 7. The CDR3 protein is CASSSRDRLYQPQHF. The CDR3 bases are TGTGCCAGCAGCTCCCGGGACAGGCTTTATCAGCCCCAGCATTTT.

The chain couples TRBV6-5 to TRBJ2-3; 7 bases agree with TRBD2. The ends lost 10 bases at V and 12 bases at J; junction bases unmatched: 16. The CDR3 consists of 13 residues. In germline, CDR1 is MNHEY, CDR2 SVGAGI. CDR3 bases: TGTGCCACCCGACCGGGGGGACCCCAAGTCCAGTATTTT. Amino acid sequence: CATRPGGPQVQYF.

The rearrangement uses TRBV5-5 and TRBJ2-2; the match to TRBD2 covers 11 bases. The CDR3 length is 16 residues. The trim removed 4 bases at V and 1 base at J, leaving 3 bases unmatched. Germline loops: CDR1 SGHKS, CDR2 YYEKEE (reference sequence). The CDR3 region is CASSTGTSGNTGELFF. CDR3 sequence (DNA): TGTGCCAGCAGCACAGGGACTAGCGGGAACACCGGGGAGCTGTTTTTT.

The chain links TRBV13 to TRBJ1-2; D is possibly TRBD1 (5 bases). Between the trimmed V and J ends, which lost 4 bases and 2 bases, there was a span of 11 bases. The CDR3 runs to 14 residues. The germline gives CDR1 PRHDT, CDR2 FYEKMQ (reference sequence). The CDR3 DNA reads as TGTGCCAGCAGCTCCAACCAGGGAAACTATGGCTACACCTTC. Translated, it gives CASSSNQGNYGYTF.

About this clone itself: Other DNA sequences from this sample encode an identical CDR3 as well. The chain has TRBV18 and TRBJ1-4, with D possibly TRBD1 on 5 matching bases. Germline V gene sequence: CDR1 KGHSH, CDR2 LQKENI. V shed 1 base and J shed 2 bases, with 5 bases lying between them. This CDR3 spans 14 amino acids. The CDR3 region is CASSPQGTNEKLFF. The CDR3 DNA reads as TGTGCCAGCTCACCACAGGGGACTAATGAAAAACTGTTTTTT.

The genes are TRBV21-1 and TRBJ2-7; TRBD2 is the table's D call, not checked against the DNA. TRBV21-1 is annotated as a pseudogene. The CDR3 spans 16 residues. CDR3 nucleotide sequence: TGTGCCAGCAGCTCTAAAAGTACCCTTAGGAGCTACGAGCAGTACTTC. The encoded protein is CASSSKSTLRSYEQYF.

This clone was counted once. The chain combines TRBV5-1 with TRBJ2-7; the D gene is possibly TRBD2 (6 bases). V shed 6 bases and J shed 0 bases, with 19 bases lying between them. This CDR3 contains 16 residues. Germline CDR1 and CDR2: SGHRS and YFSETQ. The CDR3 loop reads CASTVGLPPTSYEQYF. The CDR3 DNA is TGCGCCAGCACCGTGGGACTGCCACCCACCTCCTACGAGCAGTACTTC.

In the case of this clone: The junction differs from germline at one of its ends, possibly a read error. The gene calls are TRBV28 and TRBJ1-1; no definite D call. Germline V CDR1 and CDR2: MDHEN, SYDVKM. The CDR3 is 13 amino acids. The CDR3 coding sequence is TGTGCCAGCAGTTTACCCCTCTTAACTGAGGCTTTCTTT. Amino acid sequence: CASSLPLLTEAFF. The full variable domain, in which reference TRBV28 and TRBJ1-1 provide the parts outside the CDR3, is DVKVTQSSRYLVKRTGEKVFLECVQDMDHENMFWYRQDPGLGLRLIYFSYDVKMKEKGDIPEGYSVSREKKERFSLILESASTNQTSMYLCASSLPLLTEAFFGQGTRLTVV.

The chain carries TRBV28 and TRBJ2-1, with 7 bases aligning to TRBD1. Germline CDR1 is MDHEN and CDR2 is SYDVKM. Trimming at V came to 6 bases and at J to 0 bases, leaving 8 bases not matched to a gene. The CDR3 is 16 residues long. The CDR3 loop reads CASSPGQLSSYNEQFF. CDR3 DNA: TGTGCCAGCAGCCCGGGACAGTTAAGCTCCTACAATGAGCAGTTCTTC.

The rearrangement uses TRBV7-2 and TRBJ2-7; 13 nucleotides line up with TRBD2. With 7 bases clipped from V and 2 bases from J, the junction kept 5 bases outside the gene matches. Germline V gene data show CDR1 as SGHTA and CDR2 as FQGNSA. The CDR3 extends over 15 amino acids. DNA of the CDR3: TGTGCCAGCACCCTACTAGCGGGAGGGCCCTACGAGCAGTACTTC. Residues: CASTLLAGGPYEQYF.

This chain uses TRBV6-5 with TRBJ1-2; D is ambiguous. Germline CDR1 and CDR2: MNHEY and SVGAGI. This CDR3 has 12 amino acids. Trimming left V 6 bases short and J 8 bases short, with 13 bases between. The CDR3 DNA reads TGTGCCAGCAGAGACGGCCCCGGGGGCTACACCTTC. Its translation: CASRDGPGGYTF.

The CDR3 region is CASSLVGGKTDTQYF. Here the CDR3 DNA reads TGTGCCAGCAGCTTGGTGGGCGGGAAGACAGATACGCAGTATTTT. The chain has TRBV5-4 and TRBJ2-3; perhaps TRBD2 as D (6 bases). V lost 0 bases, J lost 3 bases, and 11 bases lay in between. The CDR3 length is 15 residues. CDR1 SGHNT and CDR2 YYREEE come from the germline V gene (reference sequence).

The V gene is TRBV18, the J gene TRBJ1-5; TRBD1 agrees at 10 bases. Germline loops: CDR1 KGHSH, CDR2 LQKENI. V shed 2 bases and J 5 bases; nucleotides not matched to a gene: 3. The CDR3 is 15 amino acids. The CDR3 DNA reads TGTGCCAGCTCACCAACCGGGACAGGGGATCAGCCCCAGCATTTT. It yields the protein CASSPTGTGDQPQHF.

V gene TRBV3-1 (or the pseudogene TRBV3-2) combines with J gene TRBJ1-1; TRBD1 matches 10 bases. With V trimmed by 5 bases and J by 4 bases, 4 bases remained unmatched. CDR1 and CDR2 from the germline V gene are LGHDT and YNNKEL (reference sequence). The CDR3 sequence is 14 residues long. The CDR3 is CASSFRTGGTEAFF. The CDR3 nucleotides are TGTGCCAGCAGCTTTAGGACAGGGGGCACTGAAGCTTTCTTT.

This chain links TRBV6-2 or TRBV6-3 with TRBJ2-5; a possible D gene is TRBD2 (5 bases). Germline lookup yields CDR1 MNHEY and CDR2 SVGEGT. V was trimmed by 6 bases and J by 5 bases, leaving 16 bases between them. The CDR3 totals 14 residues. CDR3 in DNA: TGTGCCAGCAGCACGGGGTGGACTGGGGAGACCCAGTACTTC. Its translation: CASSTGWTGETQYF.

The chain is built from TRBV7-6 and TRBJ2-2; D is uncertain. The CDR3 has 14 residues. V gave up 1 base and J gave up 1 base, with 4 bases separating them. Germline lookup yields CDR1 SGHVS and CDR2 FNYEAQ. CDR3 sequence reads: CASSLGGNTGELFF. The CDR3 DNA reads as TGTGCCAGCAGCTTAGGCGGGAACACCGGGGAGCTGTTTTTT.

The chain couples TRBV7-9 to TRBJ2-7, with D possibly TRBD1 on 6 matching bases. V was shortened by 3 bases and J by 5 bases, with 11 bases between the two germline ends. The CDR3 is 13 residues long. Per the germline V gene, CDR1 is SEHNR and CDR2 is FQNEAQ (reference sequence). The CDR3 loop is CASSFAGVNEQYF. The CDR3 bases are TGTGCCAGCAGCTTTGCAGGGGTCAACGAGCAGTACTTC.

This chain links TRBV2 with TRBJ1-4; 9 bases align to TRBD1. Trimming removed 3 bases from V and 8 bases from J; junction bases left unmatched: 16. Germline-derived CDR1 and CDR2 are SNHLY and FYNNEI. The length of the CDR3 is 18 residues. The CDR3 sequence: CASSDPRDRAGGREKLFF. As DNA, the CDR3 is TGTGCCAGCAGTGACCCCCGGGACAGGGCCGGGGGAAGGGAAAAACTGTTTTTT.

This chain links TRBV4-2 with TRBJ2-7; 13 positions match TRBD2. The CDR3 loop spans 16 amino acids. Germline V lookup: CDR1 LGHNA, CDR2 YNFKEQ. The junction had 9 bases not matched to a gene; V was cut back by 3 bases and J by 7 bases. Here the CDR3 DNA reads TGTGCCAGCAGCCAGGCGACTAGCGGGAGGTCGGGAGAGCAGTACTTC. As protein: CASSQATSGRSGEQYF.

The chain combines TRBV18 with TRBJ1-1; a possible D gene is TRBD1 (5 bases). CDR1 and CDR2 from the germline V gene are KGHSH and LQKENI. The CDR3 consists of 14 residues. Trimming cost V 3 bases and J 3 bases, with 11 bases left between them. The CDR3 reads CASSPTDLDTEAFF. The CDR3 DNA reads TGTGCCAGCTCACCGACAGACCTGGACACTGAAGCTTTCTTT.

The genes are TRBV30 and TRBJ2-1; D might be TRBD2 (5 bases). The CDR3 runs to 11 residues. With 3 bases removed from V and 9 bases from J, the gap between germline ends came to 9 bases. Looked up from germline, CDR1 is GTSNPN and CDR2 is SVGIG (reference sequence). CDR3 nucleotides: TGTGCCTGGAGCTACCGGGGTGAGCAGTTCTTC. Its protein product is CAWSYRGEQFF.

This clone was seen just once. This chain links TRBV19 with TRBJ2-7, with 7 bases aligning to TRBD2. Trimming removed 5 bases from V and 2 bases from J; junction bases left unmatched: 9. The CDR3 extends over 15 amino acids. The germline V gene encodes CDR1 LNHDA and CDR2 SQIVND (reference sequence). CDR3 in amino acids: CASSVKREGTYEQYF. The CDR3 bases are TGTGCCAGTAGTGTTAAGCGGGAAGGAACCTACGAGCAGTACTTC.